These 23 T cell receptor beta chains came from one sample sequenced in a study of T cells in Graves' hyperthyroidism and ophthalmopathy. TCR beta CDR3 regions were amplified from RNA transcripts. When the TCR CDR3 underwent first-round RT-PCR, the HTBI primer set was used. TCRdb re-called the multiplex PCR reads with MiXCR, one entry per CDR3 protein. The repertoire holds about 640,000 distinct CDR3 sequences, approximately 14% seen once, with roughly an eighth in the top ten. Sequencing input: blood. Source of these receptors: a woman in her 50s with Graves' ophthalmopathy.

This clonotype was found many times. This chain joins TRBV12-3 or TRBV12-4 and TRBJ2-7; TRBD1 matches at 7 bases. V dropped 6 bases and J dropped 1; count of bases not matched to a gene: 9. The CDR3 runs 15 residues. CDR3 in amino acids: CASSLDREDSYEQYF. CDR3 sequence (DNA): TGTGCCAGCAGCCTCGACAGGGAAGATTCCTACGAGCAGTACTTC.

This clonotype came up many times. The genes are TRBV28 and TRBJ2-5; perhaps TRBD2 as D (6 bases). CDR1 is MDHEN and CDR2 is SYDVKM in the germline V gene. The CDR3 runs to 14 residues. The V end lost 4 bases, the J end lost 5 bases, and 14 bases lay between the germline ends. The CDR3 nucleotides are TGTGCCAGCAGTTCGGAGGGCCGTGGGGAGACCCAGTACTTC. Protein sequence: CASSSEGRGETQYF.

This clonotype was found many times. The J gene is TRBJ1-4, the V gene TRBV6-5; 9 bases agree with TRBD1. J was trimmed by 8 bases and V by 0 bases; bases with no gene match: 4. Germline CDR1 reads MNHEY; CDR2 reads SVGAGI. This CDR3 contains 15 residues. CDR3 in amino acids: CASSYSGQGEEKLFF. In DNA, the CDR3 is TGTGCCAGCAGTTACTCGGGACAGGGAGAAGAAAAACTGTTTTTT.

This clonotype was seen at least ten times. The J gene is TRBJ2-3, the V gene TRBV6-2 or TRBV6-3; 9 nucleotides match TRBD2. This CDR3 comprises 18 residues. Per the germline V gene, CDR1 is MNHEY and CDR2 is SVGEGT. Germline trimming cut 6 bases from V and 2 bases from J; bases unmatched to any gene: 15. CDR3 nucleotide sequence: TGTGCCAGCAGCTCGGGAAAAGAGGCTAGCGGGACCACAGATACGCAGTATTTT. The encoded protein is CASSSGKEASGTTDTQYF.

J is TRBJ2-7 and V is TRBV11-3; D is perhaps TRBD1 (5 bases). The CDR3 consists of 13 residues. V lost 5 bases, J lost 5 bases, and 13 bases lay in between. Germline loops: CDR1 SGHNT, CDR2 YENEEA. CDR3 region: CASSRRTFNEQYF. CDR3 DNA sequence: TGTGCCAGCAGCCGCAGGACATTTAACGAGCAGTACTTC.

In its sample, this clonotype was seen a few times. The CDR3 coding sequence is TGCGCCAGCAGCCAAGTTTTCGCAGATACGCAGTATTTT. Translating it yields CASSQVFADTQYF. This chain uses TRBV4-3 with TRBJ2-3; D is unresolved. Trimming removed 1 base at V and 4 bases at J, with 6 bases between. From germline, CDR1 is LGHNA and CDR2 YSLEER. The CDR3 is 13 residues long.

This clonotype was found many times. The chain combines TRBV6-1 with TRBJ1-1, with D perhaps TRBD1 (5 bases). The CDR3 is 15 amino acids. Germline V gene lookup returns CDR1 MNHNS and CDR2 SASEGT. V was clipped by 3 bases and J by 1 base, with 12 bases between them. The CDR3 here is CASSDPPGRNTEAFF. Here the CDR3 DNA reads TGTGCCAGCAGTGACCCCCCAGGGAGGAACACTGAAGCTTTCTTT.

With respect to this clonotype: A single base separates this from a much larger clone, so it may be a read error. In this CDR3 the conserved last residue, phenylalanine or tryptophan, is missing, so a read error is likely. V gene TRBV6-2 or TRBV6-3 combines with J gene TRBJ2-1; 9 bases fit TRBD2. The V gene end was trimmed by 0 bases and the J gene end by 3 bases; junction bases not matched to a gene: 3. The CDR3 has 16 amino acids. Germline V CDR1 and CDR2: MNHEY, SVGEGT. CDR3 in DNA: TGTGCCAGCAGTTACTCGATACTAGCGGGCTACAATGAGCAGTTCTCC. Protein sequence: CASSYSILAGYNEQFS.

This clonotype was seen many times. This chain connects TRBV5-1 to TRBJ2-3, with TRBD2 as a possible D gene (5 bases). Trimming shortened V by 4 bases and J by 2 bases, and 14 bases separated the two germline ends. Germline lookup yields CDR1 SGHRS and CDR2 YFSETQ. The CDR3 sequence is 15 residues long. CDR3 DNA sequence: TGCGCCAGCAGCGATAGGACTTTCTCCACAGATACGCAGTATTTT. Translation: CASSDRTFSTDTQYF. The full variable domain, in which reference TRBV5-1 and TRBJ2-3 provide the parts outside the CDR3, is KAGVTQTPRYLIKTRGQQVTLSCSPISGHRSVSWYQQTPGQGLQFLFEYFSETQRNKGNFPGRFSGRQFSNSRSEMNVSTLELGDSALYLCASSDRTFSTDTQYFGPGTRLTVL.

The chain uses TRBV28 and TRBJ2-7, with TRBD2 matching 7 bases. CDR1 MDHEN and CDR2 SYDVKM come from the germline V gene. V shed 7 bases and J 1 base; nucleotides not matched to a gene: 7. The CDR3 is 14 residues long. This CDR3 reads CASILASGSYEQYF. The CDR3 nucleotides are TGTGCCAGCATCTTGGCTAGCGGATCCTACGAGCAGTACTTC.

Points on this clonotype: One end of the junction varies from germline; a read error may be responsible. The rearrangement joins TRBV18 to TRBJ2-4; D might be TRBD1 (5 bases). Germline lookup yields CDR1 KGHSH and CDR2 LQKENI. This CDR3 has 14 amino acids. CDR3 residues: CVSSPGMAKNIQYF. DNA for the CDR3: TGTGTCAGCTCACCAGGGATGGCCAAAAACATTCAGTACTTC.

The rearrangement joins TRBV20-1 to TRBJ2-7; 10 nucleotides match TRBD1. The CDR3 covers 15 residues. Germline values: CDR1 DFQATT, CDR2 SNEGSKA (reference sequence). The V segment lost 4 bases and the J segment 4 bases; nucleotides outside the gene matches: 10. CDR3 DNA: TGCAGTGCTACCCCCCGACAGGGGGCGAGTTACGAGCAGTACTTC. Its protein product is CSATPRQGASYEQYF.

As to this clonotype: Since a much larger clone is just one base distant, this may be a read error. The gene calls are TRBV13 and TRBJ2-7, with 10 bases identical to TRBD2. The CDR3 totals 16 residues. Germline lookup yields CDR1 PRHDT and CDR2 FYEKMQ (reference sequence). After removal of 5 bases from V and 0 bases from J, the junction contained 7 bases not matched to a gene. CDR3 coding DNA: TGTGCCAGCAGCACCGAGCGGGAGGGCTACTCCTACGAGCAGTACTTC. Its protein product is CASSTEREGYSYEQYF.

This clonotype was detected a few times. The CDR3 DNA is TGTGCCAGCAGCAGGACAGGGTATCGCACCGGGGAGCTGTTTTTT. This encodes CASSRTGYRTGELFF. The chain combines TRBV28 with TRBJ2-2; TRBD1 matches 8 bases. J was trimmed by 4 bases and V by 6 bases; bases with no gene match: 7. CDR1 is MDHEN and CDR2 is SYDVKM in the germline V gene. This CDR3 region has 15 residues.

This clonotype was seen at least ten times. CDR3 loop: CASSLRTGGRGEQFF. CDR3 nucleotides: TGTGCCAGCAGCCTAAGGACAGGGGGACGGGGTGAGCAGTTCTTC. The V gene is TRBV3-1, the J gene TRBJ2-1; TRBD1 matches at 10 bases. V lost 4 bases and J lost 9; bases outside the gene matches: 9. Germline assignment: CDR1 LGHDT and CDR2 YNNKEL (reference sequence). The length of the CDR3 is 15 residues.

This clonotype occurred a few times. The chain combines TRBV15 with TRBJ2-1; 8 bases map to TRBD2. The trim removed 0 bases at V and 8 bases at J, leaving 9 bases unmatched. The CDR3 covers 16 residues. The germline CDR1 and CDR2 sequences are LNHNV and YYDKDF (reference sequence). The DNA for the CDR3 is TGTGCCACCAGCAGAGATCGAGCGGGAGCGGCCGATGAGCAGTTCTTC. Translating it yields CATSRDRAGAADEQFF.

In its sample, this clonotype was seen many times. J is TRBJ2-1 and V is TRBV7-9; D is unclear. The CDR3 spans 14 residues. The germline V and J ends were trimmed by 5 bases and 6 bases, with 14 bases remaining between them. Germline assignment: CDR1 SEHNR and CDR2 FQNEAQ (reference sequence). This CDR3 reads CASSPNGAINEQFF. CDR3 sequence (DNA): TGTGCCAGCAGCCCAAATGGCGCCATCAATGAGCAGTTCTTC.

Concerning this clonotype itself: Given a much more abundant clone one base away, this may be a read error. The V and J genes are TRBV12-3 or TRBV12-4 and TRBJ2-4; D is perhaps TRBD1 (5 bases). The CDR3 consists of 14 residues. With 5 bases removed from V and 1 base from J, the gap between germline ends came to 9 bases. The CDR3 region has the DNA TGTGCCAGCAGTATACACAGGGCCAAAAACATTCAGTACTTC. This gives the protein CASSIHRAKNIQYF.

This clonotype was seen repeatedly, ten times or more. J is TRBJ2-1 and V is TRBV27; D remains unclear. V was cut by 0 bases and J by 10 bases, with 10 bases left in between. CDR3 size: 13 residues. Germline values: CDR1 MNHEY, CDR2 SMNVEV (reference sequence). The CDR3 bases are TGTGCCAGCAGTTTATCGAACGGCGCCGAGCAGTTCTTC. Translation gives CASSLSNGAEQFF.

This clonotype has ten or more counts. The CDR3 loop reads CSAWLRSLVNEQFF. The CDR3 nucleotides read TGCAGTGCTTGGTTAAGGTCGTTGGTCAATGAGCAGTTCTTC. V usage is TRBV20-1 and J usage is TRBJ2-1, with D unclear. Trimming took off 5 bases at V and 6 bases at J, with 17 bases between the two ends. CDR3 length: 14 amino acids. Germline values: CDR1 DFQATT, CDR2 SNEGSKA (reference sequence).

This clonotype was seen many times. The chain uses TRBV18 and TRBJ1-2; D might be TRBD1 (6 bases). CDR3 length equals 14 residues. CDR1 KGHSH and CDR2 LQKENI come from the germline V gene. V was cut by 3 bases and J by 2 bases, with 10 bases left in between. The CDR3 protein is CASSPSTGNYGYTF. CDR3 nucleotides: TGTGCCAGCTCACCGTCAACAGGGAACTATGGCTACACCTTC.

This clonotype was recorded many times. The chain has TRBV7-2 and TRBJ1-1, with D uncertain. Trimming removed 1 base at V and 1 base at J, with 13 bases between. The CDR3 has 16 amino acids. Germline V lookup: CDR1 SGHTA, CDR2 FQGNSA. The DNA of the CDR3 is TGTGCCAGCAGCTTAGGTCGGAATACTGCGAACACTGAAGCTTTCTTT. Translation: CASSLGRNTANTEAFF. The whole variable domain, filled in from reference TRBV7-2 and TRBJ1-1, reads GAGVSQSPSNKVTEKGKDVELRCDPISGHTALYWYRQSLGQGLEFLIYFQGNSAPDKSGLPSDRFSAERTGGSVSTLTIQRTQQEDSAVYLCASSLGRNTANTEAFFGQGTRLTVV.

This clonotype came up many times. V usage is TRBV14 and J usage is TRBJ2-3; TRBD1 or TRBD2 may be the D gene (5 bases each). This CDR3 comprises 17 residues. Between the trimmed V and J ends, which lost 2 bases and 6 bases, there was a span of 21 bases. CDR1 and CDR2 from the germline V gene are SGHDN and FVKESK. This CDR3 reads CASSQWPSGTQRDTQYF. CDR3 in DNA: TGTGCCAGCAGCCAATGGCCTTCCGGGACCCAACGGGATACGCAGTATTTT.